Listed below are T cell receptor beta chains from one sample, sequenced in a study of T cell responses to AZD1222 COVID-19 vaccine. The repertoire was sequenced with immunoSEQ multiplex PCR; TCRdb's copy has only in-frame clones and lacks some. The sample holds some 120,000 clones, more than 70% seen once. Here the sequenced sample was peripheral blood, taken on day 0 of AZD1222 vaccination. The receptors shown here come from an adult in good health. The CDR3 runs from the conserved cysteine through the conserved F or W. The D gene is left open where the match is weak.

v_gene	j_gene	d_gene	CDR3aa
TRBV11-2	TRBJ2-5	TRBD2	CASSSGLAGGRRETQYF
TRBV5-1	TRBJ2-5	TRBD1	CASRLGQGWWETQYF
TRBV6-2/TRBV6-3	TRBJ1-6	-	CASSLPPGHGSPLHF
TRBV6-2/TRBV6-3	TRBJ2-7	-	CASSYIESYEQYF
TRBV19	TRBJ2-1	-	CASSQAGSSHNEQFF
TRBV12-3/TRBV12-4	TRBJ1-2	-	CAVRDGRNYGYTF
TRBV11-2	TRBJ2-4	-	CASSLVEGTAKNIQYF
TRBV6-2/TRBV6-3	TRBJ2-7	TRBD1	CASSARGRLYEQYF
TRBV7-3	TRBJ2-5	-	CASSRRAVVGETQYF
TRBV6-8	TRBJ1-3	-	CASERRISSGNTIYF
TRBV7-9	TRBJ1-2	-	CASSLGPAGAGTF
TRBV2	TRBJ1-5	-	CASSELVQIHNQPQHF
TRBV29-1	TRBJ1-2	-	CSVRGTQYGYTF
TRBV18	TRBJ1-1	-	CASSPGVTEAFF
TRBV28	TRBJ1-1	-	CASIYPGGTMEAFF
TRBV7-2	TRBJ2-3	-	CASSRGTDTQYF
TRBV4-3	TRBJ1-2	-	CASSLQEDSGYTF
TRBV4-2	TRBJ1-2	TRBD1	CASSQGGQSYGYTF
TRBV18	TRBJ2-7	TRBD1	CASSPQGQGVYEQYF
TRBV10-2	TRBJ2-2	-	CASSESMATGELFF
TRBV2	TRBJ1-2	-	CASKAQGMSVGYTF
TRBV5-1	TRBJ2-1	TRBD2	CASSQGLAGGSSYNEQFF
TRBV5-4	TRBJ2-7	TRBD2	CASSWGGSSYEQYF
TRBV7-9	TRBJ2-7	TRBD1	CASSRTWDRASYEQYF
TRBV10-3	TRBJ1-5	TRBD1	CAISERGLLKGNQPQHF
TRBV4-1	TRBJ2-5	TRBD2	CARPWRGGLETQYF
TRBV6-5	TRBJ1-1	-	CASSTLSNTEAFF
TRBV9	TRBJ2-5	-	CASSVVPTGGETQYF
TRBV25-1	TRBJ1-2	-	CASSEYYNNMGYGYTF
TRBV6-2/TRBV6-3	TRBJ1-2	TRBD1	CASSTGAPNGYTF
TRBV10-3	TRBJ2-7	TRBD1	CAISETPIGQATYEQYF
TRBV10-1	TRBJ1-5	TRBD1	CASSDPGQMIQPQHF
TRBV6-5	TRBJ1-6	-	CASSFGASNSPLHF
TRBV6-5	TRBJ1-1	-	CASSWGRGNTEAFF
TRBV6-5	TRBJ1-2	-	CASSYRVGYGYTF
TRBV28	TRBJ2-6	TRBD1	CASSLGGQAGANVLTF
TRBV15	TRBJ1-6	-	CATSPRGDNSPLHF
TRBV3-1/TRBV3-2	TRBJ1-5	TRBD1	CASSQDRDRNSNQPQHF
TRBV7-3	TRBJ1-2	TRBD1	CASGNRQGKYGYTF
TRBV18	TRBJ1-2	-	CASSPGISEGYTF